Shown below are 32 T cell receptor beta chains from a single sample sequenced in a study of post-analysis software for immune sequencing data. Findings and limits, study-wide: Comparison of patients with controls showed 4 to 6 TRBV segments more frequent in patients, TRBV5-6, TRBV5-1 and TRBV20-1 among them.

The authors incorporated unique molecular identifiers into the TCR beta cDNA libraries. Via MiXCR, TCRdb re-called the PCR reads, giving one row per CDR3 protein. The sample consists of about 760,000 distinct CDR3 sequences, about 27% of them appearing once. What these receptors recognize is not known. The source material was blood. These receptors all come from a girl aged 5-17 years with multiple sclerosis.

V gene TRBV28 combines with J gene TRBJ1-2, with 10 bases lining up with TRBD1. Germline V gene sequence: CDR1 MDHEN, CDR2 SYDVKM. V shed 6 bases, J shed 8 bases, and the junction held 12 bases outside the gene matches. The CDR3 has 15 residues. CDR3 nucleotides: TGTGCCAGCAGCCCTAGACAGGGGGCCATCAGGGGCTACACCTTC. Translated: CASSPRQGAIRGYTF.

Turning to this clonotype: A much larger clone is a single base away; this may be a read error. V gene TRBV7-9 combines with J gene TRBJ2-2; D is possibly TRBD1 (5 bases). Germline lookup yields CDR1 SEHNR and CDR2 FQNEAQ (reference sequence). This CDR3 contains 14 residues. The CDR3 protein is CAGSPDSSTGELFF. CDR3 DNA: TGTGCCGGCAGCCCCGACAGTAGCACCGGGGAGCTGTTTTTT.

V is TRBV29-1 and J is TRBJ1-2; unclear D gene. V was clipped by 4 bases and J by 5 bases, with 14 bases between them. Germline V gene data show CDR1 as SQVTM and CDR2 as ANQGSEA. The CDR3 covers 13 residues. The CDR3 DNA is TGCAGCGTTGTTTATGTGGGGTCTTATGGCTACACCTTC. This gives the protein CSVVYVGSYGYTF.

The genes are TRBV7-9 and TRBJ2-5; D uncertain. The end of the DNA is better explained by TRBJ2-7, so the J call may be wrong. The CDR3 spans 14 residues. CDR1 SEHNR and CDR2 FQNEAQ come from the germline V gene (reference sequence). The CDR3 sequence: CASSLGSSCYEQYF. The CDR3 DNA follows: TGTGCCAGCAGCTTAGGCAGCAGTTGCTACGAGCAGTACTTC.

This clonotype was recorded many times. The chain has TRBV5-1 and TRBJ2-1; tentatively, D is TRBD2 (5 bases). Trimming stripped 4 bases from V and 3 bases from J, with 8 bases between. Germline CDR1 SGHRS, CDR2 YFSETQ. The CDR3 totals 13 residues. CDR3 bases: TGCGCCAGCAGCCCACGGGACTACAATGAGCAGTTCTTC. This translates into CASSPRDYNEQFF.

V gene TRBV9 combines with J gene TRBJ2-5; D possibly corresponds to TRBD2 (5 bases). Trimming removed 5 bases from V and 5 bases from J, with 28 bases in between. Looked up from germline, CDR1 is SGDLS and CDR2 is YYNGEE. The CDR3 is made up of 18 amino acids. The DNA of the CDR3 is TGTGCCAGCAGTCGAAAGGGAATAGCGTGGGATCGATGGGAGACCCAGTACTTC. Its translation is CASSRKGIAWDRWETQYF.

V gene TRBV28 combines with J gene TRBJ1-6; 8 bases line up with TRBD1. The CDR3 consists of 15 residues. Losses at the gene ends were 6 bases for V and 9 bases for J; bases not matched to a gene: 10. Germline V gene lookup returns CDR1 MDHEN and CDR2 SYDVKM. The CDR3 spells CASRRTDRAGSPLHF. CDR3 nucleotides: TGTGCCAGCAGACGCACGGACAGGGCGGGTTCACCCCTCCACTTT.

This clonotype was observed a handful of times. The chain employs TRBV5-1 and TRBJ1-6, with 8 bases identical to TRBD1. CDR3 size: 15 residues. With 3 bases clipped from V and 7 bases from J, the junction kept 6 bases outside the gene matches. The germline V gene encodes CDR1 SGHRS and CDR2 YFSETQ. The CDR3 region has the DNA TGCGCCAGCAGCTCCGGACAGGGCTACAATTCACCCCTCCACTTT. Translated: CASSSGQGYNSPLHF.

As for this clonotype: This sequence may be a read error, since a much larger clone differs from it by one base. The rearrangement uses TRBV11-2 and TRBJ2-7; 9 bases are shared with TRBD2. The DNA end is more similar to TRBJ2-5, so the J call may be wrong. The CDR3 runs 16 residues. Per germline, CDR1 SGHAT and CDR2 FQNNGV. The CDR3 sequence: CASSLMPSGTQETQYF. DNA for the CDR3: TGTGCCAGCAGCTTAATGCCTAGCGGGACTCAAGAGACCCAGTACTTC.

This clonotype has just a few counts. The chain employs TRBV20-1 and TRBJ2-1; 8 bases line up with TRBD2. In germline, CDR1 is DFQATT, CDR2 SNEGSKA (reference sequence). The CDR3 sequence is 14 residues long. V was clipped by 6 bases and J by 7 bases; unmatched bases: 11. DNA of the CDR3: TGCAGTGCCCCAGCGGGAGAGGGGGGTAATGAGCAGTTCTTC. Protein product: CSAPAGEGGNEQFF.

This clonotype was picked up one time. The V call is TRBV20-1, the J call TRBJ2-1; possibly TRBD1 for D (7 bases). V lost 6 bases and J 3 bases, leaving 15 bases between the germline ends. Looked up from germline, CDR1 is DFQATT and CDR2 is SNEGSKA (reference sequence). The CDR3 covers 14 residues. CDR3 bases: TGCAGTGCCCCAGGGGGACTGTACTACAATGAGCAGTTCTTC. This encodes CSAPGGLYYNEQFF.

There are a few counts of this clonotype. The V and J genes are TRBV20-1 and TRBJ2-1, with 12 bases aligning to TRBD2. Germline lookup yields CDR1 DFQATT and CDR2 SNEGSKA (reference sequence). CDR3 length equals 18 residues. As DNA, the CDR3 is TGCAGGATCACCCCTAGCGGGGGGGCACTAGACCCCTACAATGAGCAGTTCTTC. The encoded protein is CRITPSGGALDPYNEQFF.

The V gene is TRBV29-1, the J gene TRBJ1-2; tentatively, D is TRBD1 (5 bases). Per the germline V gene, CDR1 is SQVTM and CDR2 is ANQGSEA. V was shortened by 6 bases and J by 4 bases, with 12 bases between the two germline ends. The CDR3 spans 12 residues. CDR3 in amino acids: CSVGAGTYGYTF. As DNA, the CDR3 is TGCAGCGTGGGCGCCGGGACCTATGGCTACACCTTC.

The chain joins TRBV7-9 to TRBJ1-2, with 8 bases aligning to TRBD1. CDR3 length equals 14 residues. Germline CDR1 is SEHNR and CDR2 is FQNEAQ (reference sequence). Trimming took 5 bases from V and 5 from J; bases not matched to a gene: 7. DNA of the CDR3: TGTGCCAGCAGCCCTGGGACAGGCGAGTATGGCTACACCTTC. This gives the protein CASSPGTGEYGYTF.

The chain links TRBV5-1 to TRBJ2-7, with TRBD1 identical over 9 bases. The V and J ends lost 0 bases and 1 base, in that order; junction bases with no gene match: 5. The germline CDR1 and CDR2 sequences are SGHRS and YFSETQ. This CDR3 is built from 16 residues. CDR3 DNA: TGCGCCAGCAGCTTGGCCCCGACAGGGGGTTCCTACGAGCAGTACTTC. Residues: CASSLAPTGGSYEQYF.

The V call is TRBV7-9, the J call TRBJ2-1, with TRBD2 matching 9 bases. There are 13 residues in the CDR3. Germline CDR1 is SEHNR and CDR2 is FQNEAQ (reference sequence). Trimming removed 1 base from V and 9 bases from J; junction bases left unmatched: 1. The CDR3 DNA is TGTGCCAGCAGCTTAGGAGCGGGGGGTGAGCAGTTCTTC. As protein: CASSLGAGGEQFF.

This rearrangement joins TRBV6-5 to TRBJ2-7; 7 nucleotides line up with TRBD1. With V trimmed by 5 bases and J by 0 bases, 7 bases remained unmatched. This CDR3 region has 15 residues. CDR1 is MNHEY, CDR2 SVGAGI, per germline. CDR3 region: CASSKGTEPSYEQYV. As DNA, the CDR3 is TGTGCCAGCAGTAAAGGGACAGAGCCCTCCTACGAGCAGTACGTC.

CDR3 loop: CASSQWLSSYGYTF. The CDR3 DNA follows: TGCGCCAGCAGCCAATGGCTATCAAGCTATGGCTACACCTTC. The chain is built from TRBV4-3 and TRBJ1-2; D remains unclear. This CDR3 is 14 amino acids long. Germline CDR1 reads LGHNA; CDR2 reads YSLEER. Trimming stripped 2 bases from V and 4 bases from J, with 11 bases between.

V is TRBV11-2 and J is TRBJ2-7; D is unresolved. The CDR3 contains 13 residues. V lost 5 bases and J lost 7, with 15 bases in between. The V gene's germline CDR1 is SGHAT and CDR2 FQNNGV. This CDR3 is CASSPTSYNEQYF. CDR3 nucleotide sequence: TGTGCCAGCAGCCCGACCTCCTACAATGAGCAGTACTTC.

This clonotype was detected only a few times. The rearrangement uses TRBV24-1 and TRBJ2-7; D possibly corresponds to TRBD1 (5 bases). V lost 3 bases and J lost 5, with 16 bases in between. The CDR3 totals 15 residues. The germline gives CDR1 KGHDR, CDR2 SFDVKD. In DNA form, the CDR3 reads TGTGCCACCAGTGATCCCCTGCAGGGTGGCCACGAGCAGTACTTC. Translating it yields CATSDPLQGGHEQYF.

The table lists this clonotype with a few counts. This chain joins TRBV7-2 and TRBJ2-5; the D is unclear. CDR3 length equals 12 residues. Germline V CDR1 and CDR2: SGHTA, FQGNSA. The V gene lost 4 bases and the J gene lost 5 bases, with 8 bases spanning the gap. In DNA form, the CDR3 reads TGTGCCAGCAGCTCCCCATTCGAGACCCAGTACTTC. Its protein is CASSSPFETQYF.

The J gene is TRBJ1-2, the V gene TRBV10-3; D is unresolved. The CDR3 loop spans 14 amino acids. Deletions cut 6 bases from V and 7 bases from J, with 18 bases between. Germline lookup yields CDR1 ENHRY and CDR2 SYGVKD. The CDR3 sequence: CAIRVAGQEGGYTF. CDR3 bases: TGTGCCATCAGGGTAGCTGGTCAGGAAGGTGGCTACACCTTC.

Only a few counts were recorded for this clonotype. The chain uses TRBV20-1 and TRBJ1-1; 10 positions match TRBD1. There are 15 residues in the CDR3. The germline CDR1 and CDR2 sequences are DFQATT and SNEGSKA (reference sequence). With V trimmed by 5 bases and J by 7 bases, 13 bases remained unmatched. The CDR3 DNA sequence: TGCAGTGCTGCCGACAGGGGGCCATTCGACAGTGAAGCTTTCTTT. It codes for CSAADRGPFDSEAFF.

CDR3 in amino acids: CSARDYGGRSSSPLHF. The CDR3 coding sequence is TGCAGTGCTAGAGATTATGGGGGGCGGTCAAGTTCACCCCTCCACTTT. This chain links TRBV20-1 with TRBJ1-6, with D possibly TRBD1 on 6 matching bases. The germline CDR1 and CDR2 sequences are DFQATT and SNEGSKA (reference sequence). V was cut by 0 bases and J by 9 bases, with 18 bases left in between. This CDR3 contains 16 residues.

The chain has TRBV20-1 and TRBJ2-7; 7 nucleotides match TRBD2. The CDR3 sequence is 14 residues long. In germline, CDR1 is DFQATT, CDR2 SNEGSKA (reference sequence). Losses at the gene ends were 3 bases for V and 3 bases for J; bases not matched to a gene: 8. The CDR3 DNA is TGCAGTGCTAGCTCGGGGAGGGGAAGCTACGAGCAGTACTTC. Its protein product is CSASSGRGSYEQYF.

The V gene is TRBV27, the J gene TRBJ2-1; TRBD2 matches 9 bases. The germline CDR1 and CDR2 sequences are MNHEY and SMNVEV (reference sequence). Germline trimming cut 2 bases from V and 8 bases from J; bases unmatched to any gene: 19. The CDR3 loop spans 19 amino acids. This CDR3 reads CASSLGLAGPTGSIDEQFF. The CDR3 nucleotides are TGTGCCAGCAGTTTAGGCCTAGCGGGGCCCACGGGGTCTATAGATGAGCAGTTCTTC.

There are a few counts of this clonotype. This sequence joins TRBV29-1 and TRBJ2-7, with D hard to call. The CDR3 is 11 amino acids. Germline V gene sequence: CDR1 SQVTM, CDR2 ANQGSEA. Trimming took off 4 bases at V and 10 bases at J, with 14 bases between the two ends. The CDR3 DNA reads as TGCAGCGTTGGGCAGCAGCGACCCCAGTACTTC. It is translated as CSVGQQRPQYF.

For this clonotype: A read error is possible here, since a much larger clone lies one base away. The gene calls are TRBV20-1 and TRBJ2-1, with 7 bases that match TRBD2. With 4 bases clipped from V and 13 bases from J, the junction kept 13 bases outside the gene matches. Germline CDR1 and CDR2: DFQATT and SNEGSKA (reference sequence). This CDR3 comprises 13 residues. The CDR3 region is CSATPGGGETQFF. CDR3 nucleotides: TGCAGTGCTACCCCGGGGGGAGGAGAGACCCAGTTCTTC.

The gene calls are TRBV27 and TRBJ2-5, with D uncertain. Trimming stripped 0 bases from V and 5 bases from J, with 10 bases between. Per the germline V gene, CDR1 is MNHEY and CDR2 is SMNVEV (reference sequence). The CDR3 is 14 residues long. The CDR3 loop is CASSLSRTAETQYF. The CDR3 coding sequence is TGTGCCAGCAGTTTATCGAGGACGGCGGAGACCCAGTACTTC.

In its sample, this clonotype was seen a few times. The chain couples TRBV6-1 to TRBJ2-7; maybe TRBD1 (6 bases). The V gene's germline CDR1 is MNHNS and CDR2 SASEGT. Trimming stripped 2 bases from V and 0 bases from J, with 11 bases between. This CDR3 region has 15 residues. The CDR3 coding sequence is TGTGCCAGCAGTGAACAGGGGCCACGCTCCTACGAGCAGTACTTC. It specifies CASSEQGPRSYEQYF.

This chain uses TRBV10-3 with TRBJ1-2; D gene ambiguous. Germline CDR1 and CDR2: ENHRY and SYGVKD. With 6 bases removed from V and 7 bases from J, the gap between germline ends came to 15 bases. This CDR3 contains 13 residues. The CDR3 sequence: CAIRQGPRAGYTF. CDR3 nucleotides: TGTGCCATCAGGCAAGGACCTAGGGCTGGCTACACCTTC.

This clonotype was picked up a small number of times. The chain is built from TRBV20-1 and TRBJ2-7, with unresolved D. The V end lost 0 bases, the J end lost 3 bases, and 9 bases lay between the germline ends. The CDR3 contains 13 residues. Germline-derived CDR1 and CDR2 are DFQATT and SNEGSKA (reference sequence). The CDR3 region has the DNA TGCAGTGCTAGAGACGGAAGCCGCTACGAGCAGTACTTC. Its protein is CSARDGSRYEQYF.